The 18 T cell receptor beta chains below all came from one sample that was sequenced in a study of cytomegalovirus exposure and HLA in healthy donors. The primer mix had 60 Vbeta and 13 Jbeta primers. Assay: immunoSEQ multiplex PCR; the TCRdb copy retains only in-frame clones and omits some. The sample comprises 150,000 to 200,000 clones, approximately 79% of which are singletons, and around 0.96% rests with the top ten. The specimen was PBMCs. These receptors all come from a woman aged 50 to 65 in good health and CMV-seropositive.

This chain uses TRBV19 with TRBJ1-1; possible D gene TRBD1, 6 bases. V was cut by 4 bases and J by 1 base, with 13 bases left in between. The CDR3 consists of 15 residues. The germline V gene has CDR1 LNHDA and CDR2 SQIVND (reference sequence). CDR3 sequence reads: CASSTRDRWNTEAFF. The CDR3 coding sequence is TGTGCCAGTAGTACAAGAGACAGGTGGAACACTGAAGCTTTCTTT.

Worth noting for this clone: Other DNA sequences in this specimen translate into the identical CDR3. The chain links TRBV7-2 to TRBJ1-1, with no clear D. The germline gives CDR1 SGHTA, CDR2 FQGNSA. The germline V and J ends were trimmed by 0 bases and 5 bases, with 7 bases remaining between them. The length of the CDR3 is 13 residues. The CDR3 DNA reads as TGTGCCAGCAGCTTAGCCGGGGATACTGAAGCTTTCTTT. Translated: CASSLAGDTEAFF.

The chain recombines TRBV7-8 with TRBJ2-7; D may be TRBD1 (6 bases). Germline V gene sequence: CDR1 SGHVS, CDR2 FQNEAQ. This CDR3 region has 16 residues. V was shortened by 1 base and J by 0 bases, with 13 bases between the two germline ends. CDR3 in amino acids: CASSLVGAPSSYEQYF. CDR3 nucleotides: TGTGCCAGCAGCTTAGTGGGGGCCCCCTCCTCCTACGAGCAGTACTTC.

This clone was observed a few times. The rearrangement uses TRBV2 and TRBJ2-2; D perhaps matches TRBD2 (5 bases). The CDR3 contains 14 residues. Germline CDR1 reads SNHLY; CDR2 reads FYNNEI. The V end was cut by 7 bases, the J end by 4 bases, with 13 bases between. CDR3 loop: CASNRELITGELFF. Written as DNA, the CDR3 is TGTGCCAGCAATAGGGAGTTAATCACCGGGGAGCTGTTTTTT. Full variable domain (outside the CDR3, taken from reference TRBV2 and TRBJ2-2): EPEVTQTPSHQVTQMGQEVILRCVPISNHLYFYWYRQILGQKVEFLVSFYNNEISEKSEIFDDQFSVERPDGSNFTLKIRSTKLEDSAMYFCASNRELITGELFFGEGSRLTVL.

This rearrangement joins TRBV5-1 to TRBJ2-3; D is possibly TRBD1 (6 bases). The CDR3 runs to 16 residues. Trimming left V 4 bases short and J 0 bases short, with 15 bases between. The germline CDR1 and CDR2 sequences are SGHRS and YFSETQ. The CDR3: CASSLSRGGSTDTQYF. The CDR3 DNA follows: TGCGCCAGCAGCCTCAGTAGAGGGGGAAGCACAGATACGCAGTATTTT.

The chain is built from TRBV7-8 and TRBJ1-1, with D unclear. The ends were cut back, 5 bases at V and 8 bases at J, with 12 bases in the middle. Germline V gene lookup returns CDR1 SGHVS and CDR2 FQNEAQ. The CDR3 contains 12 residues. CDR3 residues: CASSPGRGEAFF. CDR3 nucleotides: TGTGCCAGCAGCCCCGGGAGAGGGGAAGCTTTCTTT.

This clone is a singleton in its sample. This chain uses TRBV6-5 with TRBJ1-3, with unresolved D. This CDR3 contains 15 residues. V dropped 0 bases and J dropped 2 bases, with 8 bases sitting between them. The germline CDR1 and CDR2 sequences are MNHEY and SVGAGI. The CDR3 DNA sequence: TGTGCCAGCAGTTACTCCTCGGGTACTGGAAACACCATATATTTT. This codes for CASSYSSGTGNTIYF.

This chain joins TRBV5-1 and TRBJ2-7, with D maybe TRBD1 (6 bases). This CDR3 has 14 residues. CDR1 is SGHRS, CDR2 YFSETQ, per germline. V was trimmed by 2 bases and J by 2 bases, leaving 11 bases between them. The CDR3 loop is CASSLGQTAYEQYF. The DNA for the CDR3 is TGCGCCAGCAGCTTAGGACAGACAGCCTACGAGCAGTACTTC. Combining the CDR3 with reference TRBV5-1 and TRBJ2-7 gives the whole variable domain KAGVTQTPRYLIKTRGQQVTLSCSPISGHRSVSWYQQTPGQGLQFLFEYFSETQRNKGNFPGRFSGRQFSNSRSEMNVSTLELGDSALYLCASSLGQTAYEQYFGPGTRLTVT.

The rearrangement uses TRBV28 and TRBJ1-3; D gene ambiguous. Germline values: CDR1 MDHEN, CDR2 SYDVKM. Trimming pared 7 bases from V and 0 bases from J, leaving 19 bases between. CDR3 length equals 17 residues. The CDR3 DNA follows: TGTGCCAGCACTTCTCCGGGGAAGACTCTCTCTGGAAACACCATATATTTT. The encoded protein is CASTSPGKTLSGNTIYF.

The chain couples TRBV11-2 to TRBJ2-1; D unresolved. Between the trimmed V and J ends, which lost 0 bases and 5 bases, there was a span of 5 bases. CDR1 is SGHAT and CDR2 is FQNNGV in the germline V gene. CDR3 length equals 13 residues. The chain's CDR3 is CASSLDRNNEQFF. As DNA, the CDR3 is TGTGCCAGCAGCTTAGACAGAAACAATGAGCAGTTCTTC.

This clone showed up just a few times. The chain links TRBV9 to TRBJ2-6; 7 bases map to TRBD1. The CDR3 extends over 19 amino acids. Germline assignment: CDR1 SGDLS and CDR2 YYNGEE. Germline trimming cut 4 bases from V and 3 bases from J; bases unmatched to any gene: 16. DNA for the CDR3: TGTGCCAGCAGCCTGGGTAGGGACAGCCGGCACGATGGGGCCAACGTCCTGACTTTC. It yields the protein CASSLGRDSRHDGANVLTF.

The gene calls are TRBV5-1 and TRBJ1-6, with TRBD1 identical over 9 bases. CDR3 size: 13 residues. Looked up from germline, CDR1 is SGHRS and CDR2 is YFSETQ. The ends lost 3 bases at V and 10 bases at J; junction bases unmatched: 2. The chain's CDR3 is CASSSTGGSPLHF. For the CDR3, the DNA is TGCGCCAGCAGCTCGACAGGGGGATCACCCCTCCACTTT.

The CDR3 reads CAISQQGGNEKLFF. CDR3 DNA: TGTGCCATCAGCCAACAGGGGGGTAATGAAAAACTGTTTTTT. The chain couples TRBV10-3 to TRBJ1-4, with 8 bases aligning to TRBD1. CDR1 ENHRY and CDR2 SYGVKD come from the germline V gene. Trimming removed 6 bases from V and 4 bases from J; junction bases left unmatched: 4. The CDR3 sequence is 14 residues long.

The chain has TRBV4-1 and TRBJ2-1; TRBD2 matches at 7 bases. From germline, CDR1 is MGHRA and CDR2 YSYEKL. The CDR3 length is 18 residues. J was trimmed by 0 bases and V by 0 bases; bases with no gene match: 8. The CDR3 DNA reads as TGCGCCAGCAGCCAAGACCCCCTAGCGGCGCGCTCCTACAATGAGCAGTTCTTC. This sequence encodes CASSQDPLAARSYNEQFF.

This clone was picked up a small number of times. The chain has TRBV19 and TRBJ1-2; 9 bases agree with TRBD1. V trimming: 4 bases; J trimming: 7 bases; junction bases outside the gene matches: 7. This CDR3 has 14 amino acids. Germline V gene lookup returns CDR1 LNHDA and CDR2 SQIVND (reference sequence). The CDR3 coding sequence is TGTGCCAGTAGTACTCGGGACAGGGTGGGTGGCTACACCTTC. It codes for CASSTRDRVGGYTF.

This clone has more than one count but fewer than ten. The CDR3 region has the DNA TGCGCCAGCAGCGGAACAGGGGCCTACGAGCAGTACTTC. Translated, it gives CASSGTGAYEQYF. J is TRBJ2-7 and V is TRBV5-1, with TRBD1 matching over 7 bases. Germline values: CDR1 SGHRS, CDR2 YFSETQ. This CDR3 has 13 amino acids. The V segment lost 4 bases and the J segment 2 bases; nucleotides outside the gene matches: 3.

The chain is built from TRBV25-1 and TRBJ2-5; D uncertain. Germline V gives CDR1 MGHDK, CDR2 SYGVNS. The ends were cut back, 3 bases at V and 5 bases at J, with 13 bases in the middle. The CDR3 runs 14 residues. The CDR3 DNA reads TGTGCCAGCAGTGAGCCCTCGAGGTCGGAGACCCAGTACTTC. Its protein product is CASSEPSRSETQYF. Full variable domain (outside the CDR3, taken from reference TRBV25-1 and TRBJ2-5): EADIYQTPRYLVIGTGKKITLECSQTMGHDKMYWYQQDPGMELHLIHYSYGVNSTEKGDLSSESTVSRIRTEHFPLTLESARPSHTSQYLCASSEPSRSETQYFGPGTRLLVL.

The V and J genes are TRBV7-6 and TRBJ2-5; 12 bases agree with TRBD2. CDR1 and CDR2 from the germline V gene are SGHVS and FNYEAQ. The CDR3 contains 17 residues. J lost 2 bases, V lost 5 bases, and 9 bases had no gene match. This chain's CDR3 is CASSPWTSGVLQETQYF. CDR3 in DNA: TGTGCCAGCAGCCCCTGGACTAGCGGGGTATTACAAGAGACCCAGTACTTC.